The entry below gives a single TCR beta chain sequence along with its context. Its antigen remains undetermined. No much larger clone is present one base from it, and per-base qualities are unavailable. Whole blood was collected in K2EDTA tubes by collaborating institutions according to the institutions' own protocols. For TCRbeta analysis, collaborators shipped samples as frozen whole blood, isolated PBMCs, or DNA extracted from either of those sample types. Spanning cysteine to phenylalanine, the CDR3 consists of 14 amino acids. Of all the DNA, just the CDR3 is kept, 42 bases in frame from base 1. Trimming costs V 4 bases and J 9 bases, and their ends lie 13 bases apart. The germline V gene specifies SNHLY as CDR1 and FYNNEI as CDR2. These data are taken from a study of blood T cell repertoires in COVID-19 (dated by TCRdb to the early 2020s). In terms of the full investigation: Samples covering the acute and convalescent phases of COVID-19 were provided by collaborators in the United States, Italy and Spain. The material from the prospective study consisted of cDNA or gDNA derived from T cells, B-cell-depleted T cells, or PBMCs. Subjects who had been exposed to COVID-19, were actively infected with it, or had recovered from it provided the deeply sampled blood TCRbeta repertoires that made up the dataset. The repertoires were made available in a free public database intended to serve as a resource for research on the immune response to SARS-CoV-2. Samples came from the ongoing ImmuneRACE study (first 160 participants) plus 1,254 subjects from 6 global collaborators. Nearly every sample came with metadata listing a de-identified subject ID, COVID-19 status, age in years and sex. Where available, HLA class I and class II types were taken from metadata supplied by the sample provider and were not determined by assay-based typing.

Beyond this particular receptor, the publication reports: How much clinical and demographic metadata was included differed by source and by participant, and the metadata was provided uncurated.

The immunoSEQ Assay, a bias-controlled multiplex PCR, was used to amplify TCRbeta CDR3 regions from genomic DNA. The paper's processing steps were these. Within the assay, amplification of reference gene primers was used to estimate how many nucleated cells each sample contained. To quantify the absolute abundance of each unique TCRbeta CDR3 rearrangement, sequence reads were collapsed and filtered. For each sample, productive Simpson clonality was calculated as the square root of Simpson's diversity index across productive rearrangements. TCRdb's version of the immuneACCESS table is confined to in-frame rearrangements and falls short of the full clone set. An unresolved V gene accounts for under half of the shortfall where checked; the remainder is of unknown origin. Clone size and V and J calls were adopted from that table, with D and trimming inferred from the DNA. Recorded for this sample are about 170,000 clones; roughly four fifths of them occurred a single time. About 1.9% of the sample goes to the ten largest clones.

The source is a woman of 80 years or more with acute or convalescent COVID-19. The V and J segments used are TRBV2 and TRBJ1-6; TRBD1 is a weak D gene call, 6 bases matching. Sequencing used peripheral blood. The nucleotide sequence is TGTGCCAGCAGTGTGGGTCAGGGGTTTTCACCCCTCCACTTT. It encodes CASSVGQGFSPLHF. Outside the CDR3, residues come from the reference TRBV2 and TRBJ1-6 proteins, so the full variable domain is: EPEVTQTPSHQVTQMGQEVILRCVPISNHLYFYWYRQILGQKVEFLVSFYNNEISEKSEIFDDQFSVERPDGSNFTLKIRSTKLEDSAMYFCASSVGQGFSPLHFGNGTRLTVT.